This T cell receptor beta chain was recorded in a study of cytomegalovirus exposure and HLA in healthy donors. Study summary: Later, an analysis reported that the 95 to 150 validation repertoires had used the same platform as the 550 to 750 first-cohort repertoires.

A 120-subject validation cohort, separate from the approximately 670-subject first cohort, supplied the donors. Profiled with immunoSEQ multiplex PCR; TCRdb holds only in-frame clones, not every one. Of about 130,000 clones listed, 85% to 90% are singletons. Details on this clone: Its antigen is not known.

General study findings and limits: As confirmed in vitro, a few CMV-associated chains were specific for CMV antigens. Cytomegalovirus association was assigned to 150 to 200 TCR beta chains.

Sequenced: PBMCs. The source is a man between 25 and 39 years old in good health and CMV-seronegative.

The CDR3 DNA sequence: TGTGCCAGCAGCTGGAAACGACAGGGCCAGACCCAGTACTTC. It codes for CASSWKRQGQTQYF. The chain is built from TRBV6-5 and TRBJ2-5; 7 bases align to TRBD1. Germline CDR1 and CDR2: MNHEY and SVGAGI. V lost 6 bases, J lost 6 bases, and 10 bases stayed unmatched. This CDR3 is built from 14 residues.